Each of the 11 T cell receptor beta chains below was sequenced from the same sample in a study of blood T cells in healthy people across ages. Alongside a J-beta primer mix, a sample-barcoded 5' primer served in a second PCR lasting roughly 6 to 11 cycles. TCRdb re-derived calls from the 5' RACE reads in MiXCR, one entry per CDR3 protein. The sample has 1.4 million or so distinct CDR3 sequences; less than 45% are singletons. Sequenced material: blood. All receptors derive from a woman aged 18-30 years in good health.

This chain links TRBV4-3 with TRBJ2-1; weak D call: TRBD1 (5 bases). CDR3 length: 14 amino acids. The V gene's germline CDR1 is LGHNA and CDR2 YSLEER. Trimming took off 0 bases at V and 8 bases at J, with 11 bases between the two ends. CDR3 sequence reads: CASSQDPWGDEQFF. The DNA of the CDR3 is TGCGCCAGCAGCCAAGACCCGTGGGGCGATGAGCAGTTCTTC.

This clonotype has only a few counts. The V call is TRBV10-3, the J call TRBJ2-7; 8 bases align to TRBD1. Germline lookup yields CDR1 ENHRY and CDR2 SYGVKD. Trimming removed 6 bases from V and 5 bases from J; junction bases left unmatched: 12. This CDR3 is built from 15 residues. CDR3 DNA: TGTGCCATCAGACGAACGGACAGGGTGAGAGACGAGCAGTACTTC. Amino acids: CAIRRTDRVRDEQYF.

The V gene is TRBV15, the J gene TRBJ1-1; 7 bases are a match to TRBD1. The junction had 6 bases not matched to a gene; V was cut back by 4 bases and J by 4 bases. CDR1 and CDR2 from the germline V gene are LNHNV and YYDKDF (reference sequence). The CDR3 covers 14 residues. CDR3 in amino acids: CATSTPTGTTEAFF. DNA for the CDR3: TGTGCCACCAGCACCCCGACAGGGACCACTGAAGCTTTCTTT. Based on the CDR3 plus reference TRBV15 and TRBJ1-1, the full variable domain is DAMVIQNPRYQVTQFGKPVTLSCSQTLNHNVMYWYQQKSSQAPKLLFHYYDKDFNNEADTPDNFQSRRPNTSFCFLDIRSPGLGDTAMYLCATSTPTGTTEAFFGQGTRLTVV.

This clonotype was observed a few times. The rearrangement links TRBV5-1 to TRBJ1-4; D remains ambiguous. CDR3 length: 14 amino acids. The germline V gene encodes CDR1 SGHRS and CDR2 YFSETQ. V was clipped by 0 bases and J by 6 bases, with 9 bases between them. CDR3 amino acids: CASSLGRFDEKLFF. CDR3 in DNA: TGCGCCAGCAGCTTGGGACGGTTTGATGAAAAACTGTTTTTT.

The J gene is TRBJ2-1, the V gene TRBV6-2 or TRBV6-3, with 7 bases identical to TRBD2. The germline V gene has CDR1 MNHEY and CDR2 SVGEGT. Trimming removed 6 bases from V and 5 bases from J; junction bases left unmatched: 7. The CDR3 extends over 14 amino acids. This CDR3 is CASRLAVSDNEQFF. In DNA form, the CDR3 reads TGTGCCAGCAGGCTAGCGGTTAGTGACAATGAGCAGTTCTTC.

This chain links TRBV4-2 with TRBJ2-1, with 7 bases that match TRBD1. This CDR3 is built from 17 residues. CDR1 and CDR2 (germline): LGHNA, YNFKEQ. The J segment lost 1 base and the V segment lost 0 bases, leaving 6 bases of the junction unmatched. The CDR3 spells CASSQERQGVSYNEQFF. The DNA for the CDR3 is TGTGCCAGCAGCCAAGAAAGGCAGGGGGTTTCCTACAATGAGCAGTTCTTC.

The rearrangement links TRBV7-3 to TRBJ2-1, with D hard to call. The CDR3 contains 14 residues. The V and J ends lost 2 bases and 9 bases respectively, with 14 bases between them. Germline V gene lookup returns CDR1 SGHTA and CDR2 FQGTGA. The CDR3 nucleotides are TGTGCCAGCAGCTTAGTCCCCCAAGGCACTGAGCAGTTCTTC. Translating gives CASSLVPQGTEQFF.

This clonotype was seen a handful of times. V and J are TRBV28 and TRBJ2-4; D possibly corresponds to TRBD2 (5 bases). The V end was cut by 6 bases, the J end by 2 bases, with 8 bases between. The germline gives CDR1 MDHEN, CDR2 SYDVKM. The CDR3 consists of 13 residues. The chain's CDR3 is CASRTSSKNIQYF. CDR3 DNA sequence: TGTGCCAGCAGAACTAGTTCCAAAAACATTCAGTACTTC.

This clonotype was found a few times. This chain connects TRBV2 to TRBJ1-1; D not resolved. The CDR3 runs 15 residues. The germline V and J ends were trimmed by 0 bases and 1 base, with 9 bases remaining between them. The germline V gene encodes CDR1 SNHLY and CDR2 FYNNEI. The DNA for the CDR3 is TGTGCCAGCAGTGAAGCGCGAAGGCGGAACACTGAAGCTTTCTTT. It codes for CASSEARRRNTEAFF.

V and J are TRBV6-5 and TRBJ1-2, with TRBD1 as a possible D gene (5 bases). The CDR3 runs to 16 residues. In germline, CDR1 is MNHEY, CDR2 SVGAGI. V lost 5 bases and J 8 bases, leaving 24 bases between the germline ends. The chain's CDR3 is CASSLTPTAMMGGYTF. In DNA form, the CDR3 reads TGTGCCAGCAGTCTTACTCCGACAGCTATGATGGGGGGCTACACCTTC.

CDR3 in amino acids: CSVEGTSGRDYNEQFF. Written as DNA, the CDR3 is TGCAGCGTTGAAGGGACTAGCGGGAGGGACTACAATGAGCAGTTCTTC. The chain carries TRBV29-1 and TRBJ2-1; TRBD2 aligns across 15 bases. Germline-derived CDR1 and CDR2 are SQVTM and ANQGSEA. The CDR3 covers 16 residues. Trimming cost V 1 base and J 3 bases; bases outside gene matches: 1.